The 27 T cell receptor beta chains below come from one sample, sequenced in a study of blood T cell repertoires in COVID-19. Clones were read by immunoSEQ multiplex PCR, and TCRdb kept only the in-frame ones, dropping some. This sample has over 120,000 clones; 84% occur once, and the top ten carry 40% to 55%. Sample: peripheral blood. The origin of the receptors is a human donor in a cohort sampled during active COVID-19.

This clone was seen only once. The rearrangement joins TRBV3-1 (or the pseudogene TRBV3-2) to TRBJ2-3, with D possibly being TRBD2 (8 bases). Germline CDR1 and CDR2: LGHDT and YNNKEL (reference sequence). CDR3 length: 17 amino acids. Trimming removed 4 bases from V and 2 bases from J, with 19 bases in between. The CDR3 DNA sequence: TGTGCCAGCAGCCGAGGGGGCGGGGGGTCACCCACAGATACGCAGTATTTT. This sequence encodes CASSRGGGGSPTDTQYF.

The CDR3 reads CASSFGQGASYEQYF. In DNA, the CDR3 is TGTGCCAGCAGCTTCGGACAGGGGGCGTCCTACGAGCAGTACTTC. This chain joins TRBV7-9 and TRBJ2-7; 11 bases line up with TRBD1. The germline CDR1 and CDR2 sequences are SEHNR and FQNEAQ (reference sequence). The CDR3 spans 15 residues. V was clipped by 3 bases and J by 1 base; unmatched bases: 2.

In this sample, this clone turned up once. The CDR3 DNA sequence: TGCGCCAGCAGCTCAACCCTACAGGGAACTGGGGCCAACGTCCTGACTTTC. Amino acid sequence: CASSSTLQGTGANVLTF. This chain joins TRBV4-1 and TRBJ2-6; a weak D match, TRBD1 (6 bases). The CDR3 sequence is 17 residues long. Germline CDR1 MGHRA, CDR2 YSYEKL. V was shortened by 5 bases and J by 2 bases, with 16 bases between the two germline ends.

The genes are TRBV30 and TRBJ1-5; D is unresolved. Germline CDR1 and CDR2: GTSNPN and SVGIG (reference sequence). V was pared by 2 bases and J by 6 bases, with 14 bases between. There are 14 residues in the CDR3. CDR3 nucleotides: TGTGCCTGGAGTTCTACTCAGGCGGGTCAGCCCCAGCATTTT. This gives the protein CAWSSTQAGQPQHF. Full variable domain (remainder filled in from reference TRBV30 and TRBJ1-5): SQTIHQWPATLVQPVGSPLSLECTVEGTSNPNLYWYRQAAGRGLQLLFYSVGIGQISSEVPQNLSASRPQDRQFILSSKKLLLSDSGFYLCAWSSTQAGQPQHFGDGTRLSIL.

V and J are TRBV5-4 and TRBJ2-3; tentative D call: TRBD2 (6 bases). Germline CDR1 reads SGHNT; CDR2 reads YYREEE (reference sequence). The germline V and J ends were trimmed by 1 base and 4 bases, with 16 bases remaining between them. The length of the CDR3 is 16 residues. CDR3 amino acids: CASSLRDLGAADTQYF. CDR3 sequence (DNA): TGTGCCAGCAGCTTGAGGGACTTAGGGGCGGCAGATACGCAGTATTTT.

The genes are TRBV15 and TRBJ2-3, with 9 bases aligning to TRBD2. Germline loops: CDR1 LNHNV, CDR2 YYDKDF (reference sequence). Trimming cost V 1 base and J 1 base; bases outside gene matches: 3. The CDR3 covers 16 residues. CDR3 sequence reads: CATSRAQREGTDTQYF. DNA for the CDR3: TGTGCCACCAGCAGAGCCCAGCGGGAGGGCACAGATACGCAGTATTTT. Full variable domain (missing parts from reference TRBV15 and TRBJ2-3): DAMVIQNPRYQVTQFGKPVTLSCSQTLNHNVMYWYQQKSSQAPKLLFHYYDKDFNNEADTPDNFQSRRPNTSFCFLDIRSPGLGDTAMYLCATSRAQREGTDTQYFGPGTRLTVL.

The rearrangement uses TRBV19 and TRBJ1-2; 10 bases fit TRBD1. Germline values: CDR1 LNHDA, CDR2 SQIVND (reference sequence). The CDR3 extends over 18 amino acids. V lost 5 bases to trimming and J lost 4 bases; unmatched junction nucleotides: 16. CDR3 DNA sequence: TGTGCCAGTAGTCTCCCCAGGTCCGGGACAGGGGTCGTCTATGGCTACACCTTC. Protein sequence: CASSLPRSGTGVVYGYTF.

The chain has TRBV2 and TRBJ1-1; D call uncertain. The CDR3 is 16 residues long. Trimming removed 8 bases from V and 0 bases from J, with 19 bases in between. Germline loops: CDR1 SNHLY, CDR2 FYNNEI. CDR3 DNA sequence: TGTGCCAGCCGAAAGATGATGGCAGTCATGAACACTGAAGCTTTCTTT. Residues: CASRKMMAVMNTEAFF.

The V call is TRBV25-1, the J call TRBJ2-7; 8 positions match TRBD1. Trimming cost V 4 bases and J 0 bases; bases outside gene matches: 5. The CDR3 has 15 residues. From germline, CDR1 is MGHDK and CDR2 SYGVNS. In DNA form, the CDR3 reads TGTGCCAGCAGTGGGACAGGGAAGAGCTCCTACGAGCAGTACTTC. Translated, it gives CASSGTGKSSYEQYF.

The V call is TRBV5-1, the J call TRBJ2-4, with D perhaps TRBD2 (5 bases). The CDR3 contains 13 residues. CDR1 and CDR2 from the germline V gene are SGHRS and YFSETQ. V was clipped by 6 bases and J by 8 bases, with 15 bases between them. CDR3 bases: TGCGCCAGCAAGGTGGGAGACGATCACATTCAGTACTTC. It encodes CASKVGDDHIQYF. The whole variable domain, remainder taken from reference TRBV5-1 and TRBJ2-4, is KAGVTQTPRYLIKTRGQQVTLSCSPISGHRSVSWYQQTPGQGLQFLFEYFSETQRNKGNFPGRFSGRQFSNSRSEMNVSTLELGDSALYLCASKVGDDHIQYFGAGTRLSVL.

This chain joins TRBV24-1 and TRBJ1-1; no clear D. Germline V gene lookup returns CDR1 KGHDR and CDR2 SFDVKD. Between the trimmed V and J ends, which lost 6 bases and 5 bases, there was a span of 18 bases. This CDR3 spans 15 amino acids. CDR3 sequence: CATSPGGFERTEAFF. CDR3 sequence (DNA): TGTGCCACCAGTCCGGGTGGGTTTGAGCGAACTGAAGCTTTCTTT.

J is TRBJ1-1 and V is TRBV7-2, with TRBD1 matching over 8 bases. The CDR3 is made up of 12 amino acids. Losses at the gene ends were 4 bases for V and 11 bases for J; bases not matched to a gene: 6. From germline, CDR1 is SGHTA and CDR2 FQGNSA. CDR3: CASSSQGAVAFF. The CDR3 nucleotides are TGTGCCAGCAGCTCTCAGGGGGCGGTGGCTTTCTTT.

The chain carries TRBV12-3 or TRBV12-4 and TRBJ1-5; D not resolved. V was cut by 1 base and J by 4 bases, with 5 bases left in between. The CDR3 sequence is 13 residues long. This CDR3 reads CASSLERNQPQHF. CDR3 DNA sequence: TGTGCCAGCAGTTTAGAGAGGAATCAGCCCCAGCATTTT.

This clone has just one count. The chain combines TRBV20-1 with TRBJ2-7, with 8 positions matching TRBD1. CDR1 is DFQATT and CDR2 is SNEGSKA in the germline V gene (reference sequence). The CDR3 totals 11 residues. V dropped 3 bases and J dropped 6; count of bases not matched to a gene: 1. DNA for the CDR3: TGCAGTGCTAGTCAGGGGGCCGAGCAGTACGTC. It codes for CSASQGAEQYV.

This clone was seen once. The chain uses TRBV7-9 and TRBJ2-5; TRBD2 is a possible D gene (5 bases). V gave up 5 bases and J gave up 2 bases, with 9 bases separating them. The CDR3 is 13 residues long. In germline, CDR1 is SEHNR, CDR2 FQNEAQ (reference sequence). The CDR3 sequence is CASSPGVQETQYF. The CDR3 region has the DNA TGTGCCAGCAGCCCCGGGGTGCAAGAGACCCAGTACTTC.

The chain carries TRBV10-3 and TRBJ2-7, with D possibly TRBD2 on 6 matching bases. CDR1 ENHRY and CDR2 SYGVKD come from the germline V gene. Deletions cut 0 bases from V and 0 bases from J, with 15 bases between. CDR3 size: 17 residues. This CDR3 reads CAISESPPGRSSYEQYV. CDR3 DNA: TGTGCCATCAGTGAGTCTCCCCCCGGGAGATCCTCCTACGAGCAGTACGTC.

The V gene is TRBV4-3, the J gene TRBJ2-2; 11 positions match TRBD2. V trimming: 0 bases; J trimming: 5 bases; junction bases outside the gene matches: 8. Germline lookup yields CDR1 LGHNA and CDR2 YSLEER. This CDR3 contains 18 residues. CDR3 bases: TGCGCCAGCAGCCAAGATCTCCTAGCGGGAGGCCAGACCGGGGAGCTGTTTTTT. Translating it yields CASSQDLLAGGQTGELFF.

In DNA, the CDR3 is TGTGCCAGCAGCCGCCGGGACAGGGAAATCTATGGCTACACCTTC. It yields the protein CASSRRDREIYGYTF. The rearrangement links TRBV3-1 (or the pseudogene TRBV3-2) to TRBJ1-2; 9 nucleotides agree with TRBD1. Germline CDR1 LGHDT, CDR2 YNNKEL (reference sequence). The CDR3 spans 15 residues. V was clipped by 4 bases and J by 4 bases; unmatched bases: 7.

Here the CDR3 DNA reads TGTGCCGTAAGGGCGGGCTACAATGAGCAGTTCTTC. It yields the protein CAVRAGYNEQFF. The chain carries TRBV11-1 and TRBJ2-1; tentatively, D is TRBD2 (5 bases). Trimming took 11 bases from V and 3 from J, leaving 11 bases between them. Per the germline V gene, CDR1 is SGHAT and CDR2 is FQDESV (reference sequence). This CDR3 has 12 amino acids.

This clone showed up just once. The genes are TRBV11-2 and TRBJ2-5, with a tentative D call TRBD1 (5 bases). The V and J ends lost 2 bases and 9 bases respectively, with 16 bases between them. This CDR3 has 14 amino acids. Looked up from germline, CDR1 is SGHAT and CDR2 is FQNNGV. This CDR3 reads CASSLFPAQGAQYF. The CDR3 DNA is TGTGCCAGCAGCTTATTCCCCGCCCAAGGGGCCCAGTACTTC. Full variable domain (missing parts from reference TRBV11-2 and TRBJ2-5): EAGVAQSPRYKIIEKRQSVAFWCNPISGHATLYWYQQILGQGPKLLIQFQNNGVVDDSQLPKDRFSAERLKGVDSTLKIQPAKLEDSAVYLCASSLFPAQGAQYFGPGTRLLVL.

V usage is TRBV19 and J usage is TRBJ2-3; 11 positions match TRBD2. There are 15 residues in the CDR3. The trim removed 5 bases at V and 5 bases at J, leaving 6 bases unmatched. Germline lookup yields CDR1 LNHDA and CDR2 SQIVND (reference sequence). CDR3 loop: CASSPPGLAEDTQYF. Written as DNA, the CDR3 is TGTGCCAGTAGTCCACCGGGACTAGCGGAAGATACGCAGTATTTT.

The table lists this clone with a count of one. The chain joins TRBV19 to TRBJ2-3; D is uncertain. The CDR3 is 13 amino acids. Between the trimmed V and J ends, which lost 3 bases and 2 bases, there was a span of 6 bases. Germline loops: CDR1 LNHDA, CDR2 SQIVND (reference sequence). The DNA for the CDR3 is TGTGCCAGTAGTATCGGTTTCACAGATACGCAGTATTTT. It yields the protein CASSIGFTDTQYF.

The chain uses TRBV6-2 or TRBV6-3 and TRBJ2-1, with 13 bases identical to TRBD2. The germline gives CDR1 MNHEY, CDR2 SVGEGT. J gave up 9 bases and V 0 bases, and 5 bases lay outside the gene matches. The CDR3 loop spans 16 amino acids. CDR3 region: CASSYSGLAGRGEQFF. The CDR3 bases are TGTGCCAGCAGTTACTCGGGACTAGCGGGAAGAGGTGAGCAGTTCTTC.

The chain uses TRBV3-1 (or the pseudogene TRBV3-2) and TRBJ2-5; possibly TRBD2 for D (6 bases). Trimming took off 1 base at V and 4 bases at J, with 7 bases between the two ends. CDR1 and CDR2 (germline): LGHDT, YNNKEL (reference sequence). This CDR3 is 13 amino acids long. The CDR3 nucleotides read TGTGCCAGCAGCCAAGTCGGGGGAGAGACCCAGTACTTC. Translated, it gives CASSQVGGETQYF.

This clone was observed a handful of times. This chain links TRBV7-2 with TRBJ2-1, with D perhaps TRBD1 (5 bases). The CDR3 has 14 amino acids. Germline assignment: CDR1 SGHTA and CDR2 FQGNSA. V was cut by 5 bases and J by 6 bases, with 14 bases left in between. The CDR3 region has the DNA TGTGCCAGCAGCCCCCGGACACCTGGCAATGAGCAGTTCTTC. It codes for CASSPRTPGNEQFF. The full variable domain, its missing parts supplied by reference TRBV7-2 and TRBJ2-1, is GAGVSQSPSNKVTEKGKDVELRCDPISGHTALYWYRQSLGQGLEFLIYFQGNSAPDKSGLPSDRFSAERTGGSVSTLTIQRTQQEDSAVYLCASSPRTPGNEQFFGPGTRLTVL.

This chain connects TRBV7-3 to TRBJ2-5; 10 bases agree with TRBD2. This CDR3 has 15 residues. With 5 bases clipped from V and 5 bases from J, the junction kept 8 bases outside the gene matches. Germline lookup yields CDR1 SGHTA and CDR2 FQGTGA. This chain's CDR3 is CASSASGRAMETQYF. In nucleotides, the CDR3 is TGTGCCAGCAGCGCGAGCGGGAGGGCGATGGAGACCCAGTACTTC.

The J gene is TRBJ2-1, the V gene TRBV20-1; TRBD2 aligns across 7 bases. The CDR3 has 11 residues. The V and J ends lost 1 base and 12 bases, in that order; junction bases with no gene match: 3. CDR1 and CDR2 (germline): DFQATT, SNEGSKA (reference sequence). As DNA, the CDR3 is TGCAGTGCTAGAGTCCAGCGGGGGCAGTTCTTC. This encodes CSARVQRGQFF.